This T cell receptor beta chain was sequenced during a study of cytomegalovirus exposure and HLA in healthy donors. Germline CDR1 is SGHTA and CDR2 is FQGNSA. This CDR3 comprises 16 residues. Trimming cost V 2 bases and J 4 bases; bases outside gene matches: 8. Amplification used 60 Vbeta primers and 13 Jbeta primers. The method was immunoSEQ multiplex PCR; TCRdb's version includes in-frame clones alone and lacks a portion of them. Among over 150,000 clones listed, more than 80% were seen once. This TCR came from a boy aged 5-17 years in good health and CMV-seronegative. The chain has TRBV7-2 and TRBJ2-5, with 9 bases identical to TRBD2. Sequencing was carried out using PBMCs. The CDR3 DNA follows: TGTGCCAGCAGCTTACGAGCGGGAGGTTGGGTAGAGACCCAGTACTTC. This translates into CASSLRAGGWVETQYF.